This T cell receptor (beta chain) was captured by sequencing in a study of response to subunit inactivated influenza vaccine. V was shortened by 1 base and J by 4 bases, with 10 bases between the two germline ends. Germline CDR1 reads MNHNS; CDR2 reads SASEGT. This CDR3 is 15 amino acids long. TCRdb reprocessed the RT-PCR reads with MiXCR, giving one entry per CDR3 protein. The sample includes around 470,000 distinct CDR3 sequences, around 7.9% of them seen just once. As regards this clonotype: Its specificity is not known.

Findings of the study overall: A suggestion made by the authors is that each seasonal influenza vaccination recruits few new T cells.

This clonotype was obtained from a man aged 50-75 years who received an inactivated influenza vaccine. The chain joins TRBV6-1 to TRBJ2-2; D is possibly TRBD2 (5 bases). This sample comprised PBMCs from blood, obtained around 2 years after vaccination. The CDR3 DNA sequence: TGTGCCAGCAGTGAAGTAGGAGGTGGCACCGGGGAGCTGTTTTTT. Its protein is CASSEVGGGTGELFF.